The 12 T cell receptor beta chains listed next were all sequenced from one sample in a study of blood T cell repertoires in COVID-19. Profiling relied on immunoSEQ multiplex PCR, and the TCRdb table lists in-frame clones only, not all of them. The repertoire consists of roughly 280,000 clones, with approximately 92% occurring once and the leading ten covering 2% to 3%. The sequencing input was PBMCs or T cells enriched from blood (not recorded which). Every receptor here comes from a woman aged 18-29 years who had recovered from COVID-19.

This chain links TRBV28 with TRBJ1-6, with 8 bases that match TRBD1. Germline-derived CDR1 and CDR2 are MDHEN and SYDVKM. With 5 bases clipped from V and 7 bases from J, the junction kept 7 bases outside the gene matches. CDR3 length equals 15 residues. The CDR3 reads CASSPQQGANSPLHF. For the CDR3, the DNA is TGTGCCAGCAGTCCGCAGCAGGGGGCAAATTCACCCCTCCACTTT.

V gene TRBV12-3 or TRBV12-4 combines with J gene TRBJ1-2; D is undetermined. CDR3 size: 12 residues. Trimming shortened V by 3 bases and J by 10 bases, and 12 bases separated the two germline ends. The CDR3 loop is CASSFNRPVYTF. The DNA for the CDR3 is TGTGCCAGCAGTTTCAACCGCCCGGTCTACACCTTC.

This clone was recorded a few times. The CDR3 DNA reads TGTGCCAGCAGCTTATGGAGTAACTATGGCTACACCTTC. It specifies CASSLWSNYGYTF. This chain uses TRBV13 with TRBJ1-2; the D is unclear. Trimming took off 2 bases at V and 1 base at J, with 5 bases between the two ends. This CDR3 spans 13 amino acids. Per germline, CDR1 PRHDT and CDR2 FYEKMQ (reference sequence).

This chain uses TRBV6-5 with TRBJ2-2, with 7 bases matching TRBD2. The CDR3 loop spans 14 amino acids. The junction had 4 bases not matched to a gene; V was cut back by 2 bases and J by 7 bases. The germline V gene has CDR1 MNHEY and CDR2 SVGAGI. The CDR3: CASSYTSAGGELFF. CDR3 nucleotide sequence: TGTGCCAGCAGTTACACTAGCGCCGGCGGGGAGCTGTTTTTT.

The chain employs TRBV2 and TRBJ2-5; the D gene is possibly TRBD1 (6 bases). The CDR3 totals 13 residues. Trimming removed 9 bases at V and 2 bases at J, with 13 bases between. Germline V CDR1 and CDR2: SNHLY, FYNNEI. CDR3 nucleotides: TGTGCCAGTAAACCGGGACAACAAGAGACCCAGTACTTC. It translates to CASKPGQQETQYF.

The J gene is TRBJ1-5, the V gene TRBV7-2; the match to TRBD1 covers 8 bases. This CDR3 is built from 15 residues. Germline CDR1 is SGHTA and CDR2 is FQGNSA. The V gene end was trimmed by 0 bases and the J gene end by 11 bases; junction bases not matched to a gene: 9. In DNA, the CDR3 is TGTGCCAGCAGCTTAGCGTTCGGGACAGGCTCGGCCCAGCATTTT. This sequence encodes CASSLAFGTGSAQHF.

The chain uses TRBV6-5 and TRBJ2-2; possible D gene TRBD1, 6 bases. CDR1 and CDR2 (germline): MNHEY, SVGAGI. V was trimmed by 2 bases and J by 2 bases, leaving 12 bases between them. The CDR3 extends over 16 amino acids. DNA of the CDR3: TGTGCCAGCAGTTACCGTCGGACAGCAAACACCGGGGAGCTGTTTTTT. Translating it yields CASSYRRTANTGELFF.

This clone was counted once. The rearrangement joins TRBV5-1 to TRBJ1-3; D is undetermined. V lost 2 bases to trimming and J lost 0 bases, with 3 bases between them. Germline V gene lookup returns CDR1 SGHRS and CDR2 YFSETQ. This CDR3 region has 13 residues. This chain's CDR3 is CASSLASGNTIYF. CDR3 nucleotide sequence: TGCGCCAGCAGCTTAGCCTCTGGAAACACCATATATTTT.

The gene calls are TRBV28 and TRBJ2-6, with 8 bases identical to TRBD1. Germline CDR1 is MDHEN and CDR2 is SYDVKM. V dropped 8 bases and J dropped 1; count of bases not matched to a gene: 10. The CDR3 contains 17 residues. The CDR3 DNA sequence: TGTGCCAGCGCCACGACAGGGGCTATATCTGGGGCCAACGTCCTGACTTTC. Translation: CASATTGAISGANVLTF.

The chain employs TRBV6-5 and TRBJ1-1, with 8 bases that match TRBD1. This CDR3 region has 14 residues. V shed 2 bases, J shed 4 bases, and the junction held 3 bases outside the gene matches. The germline V gene encodes CDR1 MNHEY and CDR2 SVGAGI. The CDR3 spells CASSYQGAGTEAFF. The CDR3 nucleotides are TGTGCCAGCAGTTACCAGGGGGCTGGCACTGAAGCTTTCTTT.

The genes are TRBV12-2 and TRBJ2-5; the table's D call, TRBD1, was not checked against the DNA. TRBV12-2 is a pseudogene locus. This CDR3 is built from 15 residues. Here the CDR3 DNA reads TGTGCAAGTCGACAGCGTACAGGGGACCAAGAGACCCAGTACTTC. The encoded protein is CASRQRTGDQETQYF.

V gene TRBV5-6 combines with J gene TRBJ2-7; 7 bases are shared with TRBD1. V lost 2 bases and J lost 6; bases outside the gene matches: 11. CDR1 is SGHDT, CDR2 YYEEEE, per germline. This CDR3 spans 15 amino acids. The CDR3 spells CASSLWDRRKGEQYF. For the CDR3, the DNA is TGTGCCAGCAGCTTATGGGACAGAAGAAAGGGCGAGCAGTACTTC. Variable domain in full (rest from reference TRBV5-6 and TRBJ2-7): DAGVTQSPTHLIKTRGQQVTLRCSPKSGHDTVSWYQQALGQGPQFIFQYYEEEERQRGNFPDRFSGHQFPNYSSELNVNALLLGDSALYLCASSLWDRRKGEQYFGPGTRLTVT.